The 6 T cell receptor beta chains in this list originate from one sample, sequenced in a study of blood T cell repertoires in COVID-19. Assay used: immunoSEQ multiplex PCR; TCRdb lists only in-frame clones, some missing. The data hold more than 250,000 clones, with roughly 85% observed a single time. The sample was PBMCs or T cells enriched from blood (not recorded which). The receptors shown here come from a woman aged 25 to 39 who had recovered from COVID-19.

Only a few counts were recorded for this clone. The chain is built from TRBV19 and TRBJ1-5; 9 positions agree with TRBD1. Looked up from germline, CDR1 is LNHDA and CDR2 is SQIVND (reference sequence). Trimming at V came to 4 bases and at J to 9 bases, leaving 10 bases not matched to a gene. CDR3 size: 15 residues. The CDR3 region is CASSRGQGAGRPQHF. The CDR3 DNA reads TGTGCCAGTAGTAGGGGACAGGGCGCGGGTAGGCCCCAGCATTTT.

This clone showed up just a few times. The rearrangement joins TRBV6-6 to TRBJ2-4; 7 nucleotides line up with TRBD1. The CDR3 has 16 amino acids. After removal of 2 bases from V and 2 bases from J, the junction contained 6 bases not matched to a gene. CDR1 and CDR2 (germline): MNHNY, SVGAGI (reference sequence). Here the CDR3 reads CASSYLRDSSKNIQYF. The CDR3 DNA sequence: TGTGCCAGCAGTTACCTGAGGGACAGTTCCAAAAACATTCAGTACTTC.

The genes are TRBV7-9 and TRBJ2-1; the match to TRBD1 covers 12 bases. Germline V gene data show CDR1 as SEHNR and CDR2 as FQNEAQ (reference sequence). This CDR3 spans 16 amino acids. The V segment lost 5 bases and the J segment 6 bases; nucleotides outside the gene matches: 8. For the CDR3, the DNA is TGTGCCAGCAGCCCCCCGGGACAGGGGGCAAGCAATGAGCAGTTCTTC. It specifies CASSPPGQGASNEQFF.

The chain couples TRBV7-9 to TRBJ1-1, with TRBD1 identical over 7 bases. There are 13 residues in the CDR3. Per germline, CDR1 SEHNR and CDR2 FQNEAQ (reference sequence). V gave up 5 bases and J gave up 7 bases; unmatched junction bases: 7. CDR3 loop: CASSPDRVGEAFF. The CDR3 DNA reads TGTGCCAGCAGCCCAGACAGGGTAGGTGAAGCTTTCTTT.

This chain joins TRBV29-1 and TRBJ2-5; 8 bases fit TRBD1. Germline CDR1 and CDR2: SQVTM and ANQGSEA. The junction had 11 bases not matched to a gene; V was cut back by 0 bases and J by 5 bases. CDR3 length: 16 residues. The CDR3 is CSVEDFRQGAWETQYF. CDR3 sequence (DNA): TGCAGCGTTGAAGACTTTCGGCAGGGGGCTTGGGAGACCCAGTACTTC. Filled out from reference TRBV29-1 and TRBJ2-5, the complete variable domain reads SAVISQKPSRDICQRGTSLTIQCQVDSQVTMMFWYRQQPGQSLTLIATANQGSEATYESGFVIDKFPISRPNLTFSTLTVSNMSPEDSSIYLCSVEDFRQGAWETQYFGPGTRLLVL.

The chain recombines TRBV19 with TRBJ1-6; D is unclear. V was clipped by 8 bases and J by 6 bases, with 11 bases between them. Per germline, CDR1 LNHDA and CDR2 SQIVND (reference sequence). CDR3 length: 13 amino acids. CDR3 in DNA: TGTGCCAGTTGCCCTGGCCTTAATTCACCCCTCCACTTT. It encodes CASCPGLNSPLHF.